The following is a T cell receptor (beta chain) sequence with its context. These data originate in a study of blood T cell repertoires in COVID-19. The CDR3 loop spans 12 amino acids. The germline V gene has CDR1 SGHKS and CDR2 YYEKEE (reference sequence). The V and J ends lost 6 bases and 6 bases, in that order; junction bases with no gene match: 5. Original data processing: Researchers report that nucleated cell counts were estimated from reference gene primer amplification. Produced via immunoSEQ multiplex PCR; TCRdb's table is partial and in-frame only. That table gives V, J and clone size, and the DNA gave D and trimming. The sample shows some 400,000 clones, about four fifths of them seen only once.

The sample consisted of peripheral blood. The gene calls are TRBV5-5 and TRBJ2-7; 8 nucleotides match TRBD1. The clonotype comes from a human donor with acute or convalescent COVID-19. The donor label of this sample is uncertain. The CDR3 sequence is CASTRTGSEQYF. The CDR3 DNA follows: TGTGCCAGCACCCGGACAGGGTCCGAGCAGTACTTC. The full variable domain, its missing parts supplied by reference TRBV5-5 and TRBJ2-7, is DAGVTQSPTHLIKTRGQQVTLRCSPISGHKSVSWYQQVLGQGPQFIFQYYEKEERGRGNFPDRFSARQFPNYSSELNVNALLLGDSALYLCASTRTGSEQYFGPGTRLTVT.